The 16 T cell receptor beta chains reported below all come from one sample, sequenced in a study of beta chain features in type 1 diabetes. The isolated RNA, all of it, was reverse transcribed, so expressed TCRB transcripts were what got sequenced. The table came from immunoSEQ multiplex PCR; TCRdb's copy has only in-frame clones and leaves some out. This table has over 300,000 clones, 8% appearing once. Sequencing input: central memory CD4+ T cells from blood. The receptors were gathered from a woman aged 18-29 years in good health.

This clone has only a few counts. The chain employs TRBV7-6 and TRBJ2-5, with TRBD2 as a possible D gene (5 bases). Trimming took off 0 bases at V and 7 bases at J, with 9 bases between the two ends. This CDR3 region has 13 residues. Germline V gene data show CDR1 as SGHVS and CDR2 as FNYEAQ. The CDR3 DNA follows: TGTGCCAGCAGCTTAGCGCAGAGGGCGACCCAGTACTTC. This codes for CASSLAQRATQYF. The variable domain in full, with the rest retrieved from reference TRBV7-6 and TRBJ2-5, is GAGVSQSPRYKVTKRGQDVALRCDPISGHVSLYWYRQALGQGPEFLTYFNYEAQQDKSGLPNDRFSAERPEGSISTLTIQRTEQRDSAMYRCASSLAQRATQYFGPGTRLLVL.

Ten or more counts support this clone. The chain employs TRBV27 and TRBJ2-1, with D possibly TRBD2 on 5 matching bases. V was pared by 10 bases and J by 5 bases, with 21 bases between. This CDR3 comprises 15 residues. Germline CDR1 MNHEY, CDR2 SMNVEV (reference sequence). CDR3: CATRRMAERNNEQFF. The CDR3 coding sequence is TGTGCCACTCGGAGGATGGCAGAGCGAAACAATGAGCAGTTCTTC.

This chain connects TRBV7-9 to TRBJ1-4; D might be TRBD1 (5 bases). V lost 5 bases and J 6 bases, leaving 16 bases between the germline ends. Germline CDR1 reads SEHNR; CDR2 reads FQNEAQ (reference sequence). The CDR3 consists of 15 residues. The CDR3 nucleotides read TGTGCCAGCAGCCCCACAGGCGGGGGGTATGAAAAACTGTTTTTT. It translates to CASSPTGGGYEKLFF.

This clone came up a few times. This chain connects TRBV7-2 to TRBJ2-7; D tentatively reads TRBD1 or TRBD2 (5 bases each). Trimming left V 5 bases short and J 7 bases short, with 12 bases between. This CDR3 region has 12 residues. Germline CDR1 SGHTA, CDR2 FQGNSA. CDR3 DNA sequence: TGTGCCAGCAGCCCCCCGGGACGAGAGCAGTACTTC. This sequence encodes CASSPPGREQYF.

The chain carries TRBV11-2 and TRBJ2-7, with D possibly matching TRBD2 (5 bases). The V end was cut by 2 bases, the J end by 3 bases, with 8 bases between. CDR3 length equals 13 residues. The V gene's germline CDR1 is SGHAT and CDR2 FQNNGV. CDR3 nucleotides: TGTGCCAGCAGCTTATTAACTAGCTACGAGCAGTACTTC. Its protein product is CASSLLTSYEQYF.

The chain recombines TRBV5-6 with TRBJ1-2; D is uncertain. This CDR3 region has 14 residues. CDR1 and CDR2 (germline): SGHDT, YYEEEE. V lost 4 bases and J 2 bases, leaving 12 bases between the germline ends. CDR3 sequence reads: CASSPELGNYGYTF. The CDR3 DNA follows: TGTGCCAGCAGCCCGGAGCTAGGGAACTATGGCTACACCTTC.

The V and J genes are TRBV5-4 and TRBJ2-7; TRBD1 agrees at 10 bases. The CDR3 has 16 amino acids. Losses at the gene ends were 4 bases for V and 2 bases for J; bases not matched to a gene: 9. Looked up from germline, CDR1 is SGHNT and CDR2 is YYREEE (reference sequence). In DNA, the CDR3 is TGTGCCAGCAGCCCCCAGCCGACAGGGGGCCCCTACGAGCAGTACTTC. Protein sequence: CASSPQPTGGPYEQYF.

This clone showed up just a few times. The chain joins TRBV7-2 to TRBJ2-5; D is ambiguous. The length of the CDR3 is 13 residues. Germline lookup yields CDR1 SGHTA and CDR2 FQGNSA. The V gene lost 1 base and the J gene lost 5 bases, with 8 bases spanning the gap. CDR3 sequence: CASSLGIKETQYF. As DNA, the CDR3 is TGTGCCAGCAGCTTAGGCATAAAGGAGACCCAGTACTTC.

The chain combines TRBV5-1 with TRBJ2-7, with D perhaps given as TRBD1 or TRBD2 (6 bases each). Per germline, CDR1 SGHRS and CDR2 YFSETQ. This CDR3 is 14 amino acids long. V dropped 4 bases and J dropped 3 bases, with 14 bases sitting between them. The CDR3, as DNA: TGCGCCAGCAGCGCGGGGACACCTAACTACGAGCAGTACTTC. Protein sequence: CASSAGTPNYEQYF.

This clone was seen only a few times. The chain joins TRBV5-6 to TRBJ1-2, with TRBD1 as a possible D gene (6 bases). Germline assignment: CDR1 SGHDT and CDR2 YYEEEE. The CDR3 runs to 15 residues. V shed 2 bases and J shed 2 bases, with 13 bases lying between them. The CDR3 loop is CASSFRRGRNYGYTF. CDR3 bases: TGTGCCAGCAGCTTTCGACGGGGGCGGAACTATGGCTACACCTTC. Supplemented by reference TRBV5-6 and TRBJ1-2, the full variable domain reads DAGVTQSPTHLIKTRGQQVTLRCSPKSGHDTVSWYQQALGQGPQFIFQYYEEEERQRGNFPDRFSGHQFPNYSSELNVNALLLGDSALYLCASSFRRGRNYGYTFGSGTRLTVV.

This clone came up many times. The chain has TRBV2 and TRBJ2-5, with 7 positions matching TRBD2. The CDR3 has 12 amino acids. The junction had 2 bases not matched to a gene; V was cut back by 6 bases and J by 4 bases. Germline CDR1 is SNHLY and CDR2 is FYNNEI. The CDR3 coding sequence is TGTGCCAGCAGGGGACTACTAGAGACCCAGTACTTC. Its protein product is CASRGLLETQYF.

V usage is TRBV13 and J usage is TRBJ2-3, with 8 bases identical to TRBD1. V shed 2 bases and J 3 bases; nucleotides not matched to a gene: 7. CDR1 is PRHDT and CDR2 is FYEKMQ in the germline V gene (reference sequence). There are 16 residues in the CDR3. This CDR3 is CASSLQGAVSTDTQYF. Here the CDR3 DNA reads TGTGCCAGCAGCTTACAGGGGGCAGTGAGTACAGATACGCAGTATTTT.

This clone has at least ten counts. This chain uses TRBV11-1 with TRBJ1-2; D is perhaps TRBD1 (5 bases). In germline, CDR1 is SGHAT, CDR2 FQDESV (reference sequence). The CDR3 totals 14 residues. V was shortened by 5 bases and J by 3 bases, with 13 bases between the two germline ends. This CDR3 is CASSPEVQDYGYTF. DNA for the CDR3: TGTGCCAGCAGCCCGGAGGTACAGGACTATGGCTACACCTTC.

Here the CDR3 reads CASSLGGLTNQETQYF. Here the CDR3 DNA reads TGCGCCAGCAGCTTGGGGGGTTTGACAAATCAAGAGACCCAGTACTTC. The chain combines TRBV5-1 with TRBJ2-5; D uncertain. The CDR3 consists of 16 residues. With 0 bases removed from V and 2 bases from J, the gap between germline ends came to 14 bases. The germline gives CDR1 SGHRS, CDR2 YFSETQ. Full variable domain (missing parts from reference TRBV5-1 and TRBJ2-5): KAGVTQTPRYLIKTRGQQVTLSCSPISGHRSVSWYQQTPGQGLQFLFEYFSETQRNKGNFPGRFSGRQFSNSRSEMNVSTLELGDSALYLCASSLGGLTNQETQYFGPGTRLLVL.

This clone has just a few counts. The V call is TRBV11-2, the J call TRBJ1-5; D unresolved. Per germline, CDR1 SGHAT and CDR2 FQNNGV. The CDR3 has 13 amino acids. Trimming took off 2 bases at V and 4 bases at J, with 6 bases between the two ends. CDR3 amino acids: CASSLSTNQPQHF. CDR3 bases: TGTGCCAGCAGCTTAAGCACTAATCAGCCCCAGCATTTT.

The chain combines TRBV6-6 with TRBJ1-2; D is perhaps TRBD1 (5 bases). Trimming shortened V by 4 bases and J by 4 bases, and 10 bases separated the two germline ends. The germline gives CDR1 MNHNY, CDR2 SVGAGI (reference sequence). CDR3 length equals 13 residues. The CDR3 protein is CASSSGHGYGYTF. DNA for the CDR3: TGTGCCAGCAGTTCGGGGCATGGCTATGGCTACACCTTC.